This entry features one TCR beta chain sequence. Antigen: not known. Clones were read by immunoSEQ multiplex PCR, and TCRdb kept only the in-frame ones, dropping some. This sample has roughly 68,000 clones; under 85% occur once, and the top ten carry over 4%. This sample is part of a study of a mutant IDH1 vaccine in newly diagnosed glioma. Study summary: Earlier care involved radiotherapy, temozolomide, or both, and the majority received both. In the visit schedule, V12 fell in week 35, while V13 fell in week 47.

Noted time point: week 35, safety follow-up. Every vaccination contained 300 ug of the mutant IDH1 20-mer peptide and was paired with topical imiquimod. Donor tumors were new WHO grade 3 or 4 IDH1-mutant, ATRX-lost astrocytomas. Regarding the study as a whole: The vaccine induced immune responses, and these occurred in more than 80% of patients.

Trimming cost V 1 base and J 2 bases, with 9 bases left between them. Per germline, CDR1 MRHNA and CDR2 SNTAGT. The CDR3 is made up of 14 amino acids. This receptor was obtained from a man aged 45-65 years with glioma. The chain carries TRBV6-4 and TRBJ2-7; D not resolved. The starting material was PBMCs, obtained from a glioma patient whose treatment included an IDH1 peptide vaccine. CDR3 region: CASSDFRLPYEQYF. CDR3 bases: TGTGCCAGCAGTGACTTCAGACTGCCCTACGAGCAGTACTTC.